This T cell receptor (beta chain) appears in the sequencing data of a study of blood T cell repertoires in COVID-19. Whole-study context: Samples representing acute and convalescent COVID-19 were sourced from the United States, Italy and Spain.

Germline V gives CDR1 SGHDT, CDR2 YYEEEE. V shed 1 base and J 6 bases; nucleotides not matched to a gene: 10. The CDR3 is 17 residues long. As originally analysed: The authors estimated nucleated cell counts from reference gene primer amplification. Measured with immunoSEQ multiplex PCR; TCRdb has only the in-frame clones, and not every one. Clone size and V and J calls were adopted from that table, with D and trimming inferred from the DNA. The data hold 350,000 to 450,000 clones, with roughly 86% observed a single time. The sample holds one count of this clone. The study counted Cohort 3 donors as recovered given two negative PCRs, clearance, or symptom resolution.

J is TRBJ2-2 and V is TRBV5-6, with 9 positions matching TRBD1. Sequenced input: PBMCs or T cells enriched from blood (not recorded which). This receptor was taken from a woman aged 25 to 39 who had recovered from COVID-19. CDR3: CASSLPGTGSLAGELFF. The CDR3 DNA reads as TGTGCCAGCAGCTTGCCCGGGACAGGGAGTCTGGCCGGGGAGCTGTTTTTT.